The source of this T cell receptor (beta chain) is a study of cytomegalovirus exposure and HLA in healthy donors. Study-wide results and caveats: Researchers reportedly found TCR beta sequences accurately predicted most subjects' HLA-A and HLA-B alleles. For cytomegalovirus status, the classifier reportedly gave diagnoses with high specificity and sensitivity. In a later analysis, approximately 15,000 TCR beta sequences were associated with HLA alleles at 0.05 false discovery rate.

60 Vbeta and 13 Jbeta primers were used in PCR. Original analysis: It was a later analysis that counted roughly 80 million unique TCR beta chains, of which some 10 million were shared. TCRdb's copy holds only in-frame clones and misses some; the assay was immunoSEQ multiplex PCR. Clone size and the V and J calls come from that table; the DNA yielded D and trimming. The sample records around 50,000 clones, roughly four fifths being singletons. Germline V gene sequence: CDR1 MNHEY, CDR2 SMNVEV (reference sequence). The CDR3 loop spans 13 amino acids. The germline V and J ends were trimmed by 5 bases and 1 base, with 8 bases remaining between them. Regarding this clone: Antigen specificity is unknown.

This sequence was found in a man in his fifties or sixties in good health and CMV-seronegative. Sequencing was performed on PBMCs. The V gene is TRBV27, the J gene TRBJ1-1; perhaps TRBD1 as D (5 bases). The CDR3 bases are TGTGCCAGCAGTCTTGACAGGAACACTGAAGCTTTCTTT. Its protein is CASSLDRNTEAFF.